The present T cell receptor beta chain was sequenced within a study of shared clonotypes between healthy human individuals (dated by TCRdb to between 2020 and 2021). At the level of the whole study: The cohort included three men and a couple of women between 18 and 49 years of age. For each donor, CD4 naive and CD4 memory were each given three plates, CD8 naive was given two plates, and CD8 memory was given one plate. Each donor's leukapheresis produced roughly between about 0.8 and 8.9 billion PBMCs. To increase sequencing depth and limit assay-specific biases, different laboratories used diverse techniques to prepare libraries and sequence TCR repertoires. To estimate repertoire size and how much clonotypes are shared between individuals, the study performed deep sequencing of blood TCR repertoires from a few healthy adults.

CD8 naive samples were obtained by positive selection for CCR7 among CD45RO-negative cells, yielding a CD45RA+CCR7+ population from which TemRA cells were excluded. Healthy HIV-negative adults with no recently reported acute infections or vaccinations were included as donors. Every donor was a Caucasian adult residing in Nashville, Tennessee, USA. Blood was collected by leukapheresis, and PBMCs were isolated by Ficoll-Histopaque density gradient centrifugation and then cryopreserved in liquid nitrogen vapor phase. Purity and quantity of every magnetically sorted T cell population were checked by analytical flow cytometry. Genomic DNA was isolated from every sorted fraction and measured by UV absorbance on a Nanodrop 2000c. Study-level results and caveats: Sampling was limited to blood, and TCR repertoires in tissue likely differ from TCR repertoires in blood. The genetic and exposure-history diversity represented was limited by the small number of donors. Estimated clonotype richness was generally larger for naive than for memory subsets. Incomplete sequencing was indicated by rarefaction of sorted-subset datasets, despite the large sequencing depth. Based on pairwise subsampling, the degree of clonotype sharing among donors was expected to be affected by sequencing depth. Clonotypes shared by all four sorted-subset donors showed higher generation probabilities than non-shared clonotypes. Approximately 5% of naive CD4, 3% to 3.5% of naive CD8, roughly 2.4% of memory CD4, and 0.4% of memory CD8 clonotypes were shared across four donors.

TCR CDR3 regions were amplified from genomic DNA by multiplex PCR using the deep immunoSEQ assay. Extracted genomic DNA from each cell subset was spread evenly across all wells of several immunoSEQ 96-well plates, with each plate serving as a replicate. For sorted subsets, roughly 200 ng of genomic DNA, equivalent to around 31,000 T cell genomes, went into each replicate PCR. Purified libraries were measured with a Qubit 3.0 fluorometer, size-checked on a Bioanalyzer 2100, and measured again with the KAPA Library Quantification kit. Each immunoSEQ 96-well plate was sequenced on its own single-read 150-cycle Illumina NextSeq 550 flow cell. The source study handled its data this way. Because only junctional sequences without quality scores were contained in the immunoSEQ output, filtering matching that applied to full-length reads could not be performed. To assign V/J genes and CDR3, sequences were annotated using PyIR, a Python wrapper for IgBLAST v1.9, with IMGT germline references. Any read was removed if the V/J assignment was weak (E-value above 1e-6), the CDR3 was missing, or the read contained stop codons, out-of-frame junctions, or ambiguous translated residues. V3J clonotypes were defined as sequences sharing the same inferred V gene, J gene, and CDR3 amino acid sequence. The percentage overlap between two repertoires was calculated by dividing the number of shared unique clonotypes by the size of the smaller repertoire. Three approaches were used to assess repertoire richness: RTK rarefaction, the Chao1 estimator, and Recon v2.1 estimates of unobserved clonotypes. Generation probabilities for all TCRbeta clonotypes obtained by the gDNA method from several donors were computed using OLGA. The table was pulled from immuneACCESS by TCRdb, which kept in-frame rearrangements only. Such tables lose some clones; where checked, under half of the loss comes from unresolved V genes, and the rest has no known cause. V and J calls and clone size are as listed in that table; D and trimming were resolved from the DNA. For this sample the table gives about 2.1 million clones, of which about 93% were detected only once. The ten largest clones represent about 1.7% of the sample.

Notes on this clone: Its antigen has not been determined. The record has no base qualities; no much larger clone is one base away.

The CDR3 goes from the cysteine to the phenylalanine over 13 residues. The only DNA kept is the CDR3, 39 bases in frame from the first base. The germline V gene encodes CDR1 MGHDK and CDR2 SYGVNS. V is shortened by 3 bases, J by 2 bases, and the region joining them spans 8 bases. The origin of this receptor is a young man in good health. Some clones in this sample may be carry-over from other donors' samples. Sequenced sample: naive CD8+ T cells from PBMCs. The cell subset or site tag for this specimen amounts to: CD45RA+CCR7+. The V gene is TRBV25-1 and the J gene is TRBJ2-7; no D segment can be confidently identified. For the CDR3, the sequence is CASSDQGPYEQYF. At the DNA level, the sequence is TGTGCCAGCAGTGACCAAGGGCCCTACGAGCAGTACTTC.